This entry lists 3 T cell receptor beta chains sequenced from one sample in a study of blood T cells in healthy people across ages. Then a second PCR, running roughly 7 to 11 cycles, was carried out with a sample-barcoded 5' primer and a J-beta primer mix. MiXCR, run by TCRdb on the 5' RACE reads, gives a single entry per CDR3 protein. The data contain about 1.6 million distinct CDR3 sequences, roughly 32% of them singletons. Sequenced input: blood. The receptor set was obtained from a woman aged 25 to 39 in good health.

The rearrangement links TRBV20-1 to TRBJ2-5; TRBD2 matches at 10 bases. From germline, CDR1 is DFQATT and CDR2 SNEGSKA (reference sequence). V lost 3 bases, J lost 11 bases, and 15 bases stayed unmatched. The CDR3 covers 15 residues. CDR3 sequence reads: CSASFSSGSRNEQYF. CDR3 coding DNA: TGCAGTGCTAGCTTCTCTAGCGGGAGTAGGAATGAGCAGTACTTC.

This clonotype came up a few times. In DNA form, the CDR3 reads TGTGCCAGCAGTGATGGACAGGGTAGAGCAGATACGCAGTATTTT. This sequence encodes CASSDGQGRADTQYF. The chain combines TRBV12-3 or TRBV12-4 with TRBJ2-3; 8 positions agree with TRBD1. After removal of 5 bases from V and 4 bases from J, the junction contained 8 bases not matched to a gene. This CDR3 spans 15 amino acids.

Only a few counts were recorded for this clonotype. V and J are TRBV7-2 and TRBJ2-1; no clear D gene. V lost 4 bases, J lost 5 bases, and 15 bases lay in between. The CDR3 is 15 amino acids. CDR1 and CDR2 (germline): SGHTA, FQGNSA. CDR3 DNA: TGTGCCAGCAGCTACGGCAGAACTAAAAACAATGAGCAGTTCTTC. Translated: CASSYGRTKNNEQFF.